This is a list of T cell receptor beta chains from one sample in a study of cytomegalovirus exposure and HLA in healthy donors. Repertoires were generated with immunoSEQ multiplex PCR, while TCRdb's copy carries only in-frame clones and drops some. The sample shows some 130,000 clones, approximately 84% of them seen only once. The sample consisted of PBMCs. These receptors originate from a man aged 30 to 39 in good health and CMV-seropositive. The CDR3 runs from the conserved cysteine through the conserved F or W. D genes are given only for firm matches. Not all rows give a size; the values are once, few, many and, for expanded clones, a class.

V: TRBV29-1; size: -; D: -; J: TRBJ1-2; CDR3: CSVLPGSYGYTF; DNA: TGCAGCGTATTACCGGGATCCTATGGCTACACCTTC
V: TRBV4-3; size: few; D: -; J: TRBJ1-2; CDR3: CASSQDRSGRGYTF; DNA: TGCGCCAGCAGCCAAGATCGGAGCGGGCGGGGCTACACCTTC
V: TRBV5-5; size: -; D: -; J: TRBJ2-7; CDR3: CASSLAPQGEQYF; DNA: TGTGCCAGCAGCTTGGCTCCACAGGGCGAGCAGTACTTC
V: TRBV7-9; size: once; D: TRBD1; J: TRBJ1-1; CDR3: CASSKPGGGTEAFF; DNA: TGTGCCAGCAGCAAGCCAGGGGGCGGGACTGAAGCTTTCTTT
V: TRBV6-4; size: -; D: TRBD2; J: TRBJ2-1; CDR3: CASSDRSGRAGNEQFF; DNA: TGTGCCAGCAGTGACCGCAGCGGGAGGGCAGGAAATGAGCAGTTCTTC
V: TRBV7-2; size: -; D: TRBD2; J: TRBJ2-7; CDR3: CASSTVAGVNEQYF; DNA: TGTGCCAGCAGCACCGTAGCGGGAGTGAACGAGCAGTACTTC
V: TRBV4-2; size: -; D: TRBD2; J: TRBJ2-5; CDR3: CASSQDLAGGSETQYF; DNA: TGTGCCAGCAGCCAGGATTTAGCGGGGGGTTCAGAGACCCAGTACTTC
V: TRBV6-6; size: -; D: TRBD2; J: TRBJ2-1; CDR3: CASRTGGKADEQFF; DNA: TGTGCCAGCAGAACGGGAGGTAAGGCGGATGAGCAGTTCTTC
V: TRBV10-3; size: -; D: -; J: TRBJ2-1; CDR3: CAISPSGGNSYNEQFF; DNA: TGTGCCATCAGTCCCTCCGGAGGAAACTCCTACAATGAGCAGTTCTTC
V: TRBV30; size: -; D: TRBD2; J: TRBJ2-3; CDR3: CAWSVVSGTRTDTQYF; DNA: TGTGCCTGGAGTGTAGTTAGCGGGACCCGCACAGATACGCAGTATTTT
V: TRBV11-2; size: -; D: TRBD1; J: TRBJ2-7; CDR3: CASSPQGGQGAYEQYF; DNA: TGTGCCAGCAGCCCACAGGGGGGACAGGGGGCCTACGAGCAGTACTTC
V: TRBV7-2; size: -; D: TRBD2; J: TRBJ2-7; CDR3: CASSLQREYLYEQYF; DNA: TGTGCCAGCAGCTTACAGCGGGAATATCTCTACGAGCAGTACTTC
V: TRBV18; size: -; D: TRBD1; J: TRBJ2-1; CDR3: CASSEGTGDNEQFF; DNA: TGTGCCAGCTCCGAAGGGACAGGGGACAATGAGCAGTTCTTC
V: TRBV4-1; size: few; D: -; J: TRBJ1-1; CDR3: CASSLGEDVNTEAFF; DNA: TGCGCCAGCAGCCTAGGGGAGGACGTGAACACTGAAGCTTTCTTT
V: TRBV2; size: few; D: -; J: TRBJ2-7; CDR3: CARGTNPYEQYF; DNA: TGTGCCAGGGGGACAAACCCCTACGAGCAGTACTTC
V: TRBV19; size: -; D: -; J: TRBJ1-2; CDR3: CASSITYSTNYGYTF; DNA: TGTGCCAGTAGTATCACGTACAGTACTAACTATGGCTACACCTTC
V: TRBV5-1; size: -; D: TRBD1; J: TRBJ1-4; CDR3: CASSPGHGTGEKLFF; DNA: TGCGCCAGCAGCCCCGGCCACGGGACAGGTGAAAAACTGTTTTTT
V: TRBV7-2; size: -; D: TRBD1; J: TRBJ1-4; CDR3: CASSLGQGNEKLFF; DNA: TGTGCCAGCAGCTTGGGACAGGGTAATGAAAAACTGTTTTTT
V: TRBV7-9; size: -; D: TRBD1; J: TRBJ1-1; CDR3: CASSPGQGLTEAFF; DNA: TGTGCCAGCAGCCCCGGACAGGGGCTCACTGAAGCTTTCTTT
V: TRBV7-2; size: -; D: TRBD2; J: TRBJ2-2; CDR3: CASSLGGGAIGELFF; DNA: TGTGCCAGCAGCTTGGGCGGGGGGGCCATCGGGGAGCTGTTTTTT
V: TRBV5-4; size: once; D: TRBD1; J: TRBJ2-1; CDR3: CASSWERTGGNEQFF; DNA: TGTGCCAGCAGCTGGGAGAGGACAGGGGGCAATGAGCAGTTCTTC
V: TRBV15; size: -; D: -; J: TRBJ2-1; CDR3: CATSKRIGSLENEQFF; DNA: TGTGCCACCAGTAAAAGGATCGGATCTCTAGAGAATGAGCAGTTCTTC
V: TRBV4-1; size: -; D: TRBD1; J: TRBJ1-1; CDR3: CASSPIRGQGGTEAFF; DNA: TGCGCCAGCAGCCCCATTAGGGGACAGGGGGGCACTGAAGCTTTCTTT
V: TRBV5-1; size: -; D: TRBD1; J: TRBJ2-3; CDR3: CASSGGQGITDTQYF; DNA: TGCGCCAGCAGCGGGGGACAGGGGATCACAGATACGCAGTATTTT
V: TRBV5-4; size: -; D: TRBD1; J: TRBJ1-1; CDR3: CASSGTGLNTEAFF; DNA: TGTGCCAGCAGCGGGACAGGCTTGAACACTGAAGCTTTCTTT
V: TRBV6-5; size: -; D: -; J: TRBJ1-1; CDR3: CASSYTPDNTEAFF; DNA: TGTGCCAGCAGTTACACCCCAGATAACACTGAAGCTTTCTTT
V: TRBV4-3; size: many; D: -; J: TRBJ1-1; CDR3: CASSQDHQGGSYTEAFF; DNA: TGCGCCAGCAGCCAAGATCATCAGGGCGGCTCCTACACTGAAGCTTTCTTT
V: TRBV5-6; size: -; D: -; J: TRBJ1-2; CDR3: CASSLVSRIQNGYTF; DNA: TGTGCCAGCAGCTTGGTTTCGCGTATACAGAATGGCTACACCTTC
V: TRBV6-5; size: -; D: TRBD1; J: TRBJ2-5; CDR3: CASSLGTGGTQYF; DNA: TGTGCCAGCAGCCTGGGGACAGGGGGTACCCAGTACTTC
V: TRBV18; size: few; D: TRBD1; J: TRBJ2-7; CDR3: CASSQQGLGNEQYF; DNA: TGTGCCAGCTCTCAACAGGGGCTTGGGAACGAGCAGTACTTC
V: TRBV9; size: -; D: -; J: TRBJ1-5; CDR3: CASSAQGGQPQHF; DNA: TGTGCCAGCAGCGCCCAAGGAGGTCAGCCCCAGCATTTT
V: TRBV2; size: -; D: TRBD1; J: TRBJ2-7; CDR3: CASSEGRGHSYEQYF; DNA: TGTGCCAGCAGTGAGGGCAGGGGGCACTCCTACGAGCAGTACTTC
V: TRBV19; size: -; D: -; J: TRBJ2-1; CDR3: CASSMADFSYNEQFF; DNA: TGTGCCAGTAGTATGGCGGACTTCTCCTACAATGAGCAGTTCTTC
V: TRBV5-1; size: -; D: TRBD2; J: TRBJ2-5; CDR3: CASSFRGTSGETQYF; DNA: TGCGCCAGCAGCTTTCGTGGGACTAGCGGAGAGACCCAGTACTTC
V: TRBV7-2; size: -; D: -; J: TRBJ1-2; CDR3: CASSLGGSGGYTF; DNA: TGTGCCAGCAGCTTAGGAGGGAGTGGAGGCTACACCTTC
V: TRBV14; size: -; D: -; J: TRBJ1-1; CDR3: CASSPGQGNTEAFF; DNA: TGTGCCAGCAGCCCCGGGCAGGGGAACACTGAAGCTTTCTTT
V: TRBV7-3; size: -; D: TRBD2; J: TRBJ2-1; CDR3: CASSLGARGASNEQFF; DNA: TGTGCCAGCAGCTTAGGGGCGCGGGGGGCCTCGAATGAGCAGTTCTTC
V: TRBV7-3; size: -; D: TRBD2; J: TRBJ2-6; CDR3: CASSPRTSGRVSGANVLTF; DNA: TGTGCCAGCAGCCCCCGGACTAGCGGGAGGGTATCTGGGGCCAACGTCCTGACTTTC
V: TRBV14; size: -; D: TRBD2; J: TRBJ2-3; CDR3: CASSLAGGLVTQYF; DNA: TGTGCCAGCAGCCTAGCGGGGGGGCTAGTTACGCAGTATTTT
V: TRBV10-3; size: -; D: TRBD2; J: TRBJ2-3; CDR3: CAIRSGRGTDTQYF; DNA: TGTGCCATCAGAAGCGGGAGGGGCACAGATACGCAGTATTTT
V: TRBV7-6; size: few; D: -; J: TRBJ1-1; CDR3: CASSASGTPNTEAFF; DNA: TGTGCCAGCAGCGCCTCCGGGACACCGAACACTGAAGCTTTCTTT
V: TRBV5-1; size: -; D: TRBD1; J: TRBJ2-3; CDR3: CASSLGQGTLRTDTQYF; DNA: TGCGCCAGCAGCTTGGGACAGGGGACCCTTAGAACAGATACGCAGTATTTT
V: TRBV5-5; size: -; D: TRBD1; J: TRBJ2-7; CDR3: CASSLAIGQASYEQYF; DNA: TGTGCCAGCAGCTTGGCCATCGGACAGGCTTCCTACGAGCAGTACTTC
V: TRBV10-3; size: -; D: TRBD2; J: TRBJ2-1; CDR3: CATATSGTYNEQFF; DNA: TGTGCCACCGCCACTAGCGGGACTTACAATGAGCAGTTCTTC
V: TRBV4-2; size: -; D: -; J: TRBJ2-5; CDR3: CASSPLEQVGETQYF; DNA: TGTGCCAGCAGCCCCCTCGAGCAGGTCGGCGAGACCCAGTACTTC
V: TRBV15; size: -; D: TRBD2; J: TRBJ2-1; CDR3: CATKRGRSYNEQFF; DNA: TGTGCCACTAAGCGGGGTAGGTCCTACAATGAGCAGTTCTTC